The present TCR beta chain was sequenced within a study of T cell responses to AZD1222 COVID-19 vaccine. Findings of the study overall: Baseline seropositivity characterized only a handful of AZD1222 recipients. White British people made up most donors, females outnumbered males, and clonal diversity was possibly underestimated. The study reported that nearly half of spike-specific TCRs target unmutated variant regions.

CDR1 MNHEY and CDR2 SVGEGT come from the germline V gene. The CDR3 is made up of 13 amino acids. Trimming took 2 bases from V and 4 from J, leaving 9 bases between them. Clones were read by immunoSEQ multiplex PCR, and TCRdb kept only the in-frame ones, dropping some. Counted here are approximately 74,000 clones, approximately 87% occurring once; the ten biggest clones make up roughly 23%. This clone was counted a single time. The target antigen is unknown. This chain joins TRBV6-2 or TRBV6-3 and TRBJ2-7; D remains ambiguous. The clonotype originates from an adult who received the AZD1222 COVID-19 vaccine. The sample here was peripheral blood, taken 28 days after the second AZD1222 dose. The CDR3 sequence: CASSYRPAYEQYF. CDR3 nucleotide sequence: TGTGCCAGCAGTTACCGGCCGGCGTACGAGCAGTACTTC.